This T cell receptor (beta chain) came from a study of shared T cell receptors in the human thymus. This CDR3 comprises 14 residues. V was clipped by 4 bases and J by 4 bases, with 13 bases between them. Repertoires were generated with immunoSEQ multiplex PCR, while TCRdb's copy carries only in-frame clones and drops some. This table holds over 450,000 clones, around three quarters found once. This sample also appeared in a second study, on human thymus T cells. Turning to that study: Donation was from healthy Finnish infants who were having corrective surgery that addressed congenital heart defects. Resections removed during corrective heart surgery provided the thymus tissue used. Repertoires sampled from thymus and blood appeared biased in V and J gene usage. Among unrelated individuals, related research reported thymic repertoires that overlapped highly.

The V and J genes are TRBV23-1 and TRBJ1-2; the D is unclear. TRBV23-1 is an ORF, and what it does is uncertain. Sequenced input: thymocytes. The TCR comes from a boy in the first two years of life with a congenital heart defect. CDR3 protein: CASSRVPLIYGYTF. The CDR3 DNA follows: TGCGCCAGCAGTCGAGTACCACTGATCTATGGCTACACCTTC.